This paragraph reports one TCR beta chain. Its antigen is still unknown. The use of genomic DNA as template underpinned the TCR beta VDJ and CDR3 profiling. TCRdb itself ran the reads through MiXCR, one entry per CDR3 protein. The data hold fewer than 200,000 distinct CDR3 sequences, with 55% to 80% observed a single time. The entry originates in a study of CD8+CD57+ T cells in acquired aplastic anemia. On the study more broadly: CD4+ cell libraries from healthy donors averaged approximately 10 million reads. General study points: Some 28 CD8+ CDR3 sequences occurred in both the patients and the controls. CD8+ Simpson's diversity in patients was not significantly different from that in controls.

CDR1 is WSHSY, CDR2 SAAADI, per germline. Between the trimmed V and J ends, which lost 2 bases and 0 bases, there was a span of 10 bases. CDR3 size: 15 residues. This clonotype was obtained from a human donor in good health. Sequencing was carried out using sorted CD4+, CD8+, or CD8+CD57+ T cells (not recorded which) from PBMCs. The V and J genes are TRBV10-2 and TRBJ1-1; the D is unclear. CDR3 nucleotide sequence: TGCGCCAGCAGTGAGGGGAGGGAGCTGAACACTGAAGCTTTCTTT. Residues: CASSEGRELNTEAFF.